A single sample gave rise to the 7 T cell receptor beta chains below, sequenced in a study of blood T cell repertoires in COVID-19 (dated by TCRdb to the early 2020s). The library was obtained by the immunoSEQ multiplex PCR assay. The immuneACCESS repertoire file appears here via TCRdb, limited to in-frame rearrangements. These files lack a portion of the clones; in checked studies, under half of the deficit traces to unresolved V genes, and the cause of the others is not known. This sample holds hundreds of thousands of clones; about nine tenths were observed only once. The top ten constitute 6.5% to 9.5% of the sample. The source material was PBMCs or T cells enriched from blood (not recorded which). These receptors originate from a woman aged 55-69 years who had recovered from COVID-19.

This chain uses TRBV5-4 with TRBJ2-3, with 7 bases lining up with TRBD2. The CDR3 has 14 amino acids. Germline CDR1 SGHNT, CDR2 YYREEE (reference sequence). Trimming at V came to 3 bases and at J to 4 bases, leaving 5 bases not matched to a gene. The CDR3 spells CASSSGLVPDTQYF. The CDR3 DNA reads TGTGCCAGCAGCTCTGGACTAGTCCCAGATACGCAGTATTTT.

CDR3 in DNA: TGTGCCAGCAGTGAACCGACACTCTATGGCTACACCTTC. This codes for CASSEPTLYGYTF. The rearrangement uses TRBV2 and TRBJ1-2; D unresolved. The CDR3 is 13 residues long. The V gene lost 2 bases and the J gene lost 4 bases, with 8 bases spanning the gap. CDR1 is SNHLY and CDR2 is FYNNEI in the germline V gene.

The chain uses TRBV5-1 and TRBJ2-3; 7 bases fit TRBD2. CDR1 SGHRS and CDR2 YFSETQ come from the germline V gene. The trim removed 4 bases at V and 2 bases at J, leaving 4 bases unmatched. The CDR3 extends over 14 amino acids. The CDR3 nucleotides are TGCGCCAGCAGCGGGGCGGGGGACACAGATACGCAGTATTTT. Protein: CASSGAGDTDTQYF.

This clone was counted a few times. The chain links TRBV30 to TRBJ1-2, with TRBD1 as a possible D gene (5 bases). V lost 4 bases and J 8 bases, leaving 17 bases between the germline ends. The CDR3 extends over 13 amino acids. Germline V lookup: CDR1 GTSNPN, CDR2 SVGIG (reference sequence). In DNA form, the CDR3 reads TGTGCCTGGACCCTTGGGGTCAGGGAAGGCTACACCTTC. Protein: CAWTLGVREGYTF.

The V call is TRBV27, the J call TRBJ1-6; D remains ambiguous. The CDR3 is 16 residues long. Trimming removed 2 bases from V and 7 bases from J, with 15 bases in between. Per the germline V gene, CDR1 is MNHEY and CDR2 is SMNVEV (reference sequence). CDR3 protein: CASSLGRDFGNSPLHF. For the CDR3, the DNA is TGTGCCAGCAGTTTAGGTCGAGATTTCGGGAATTCACCCCTCCACTTT.

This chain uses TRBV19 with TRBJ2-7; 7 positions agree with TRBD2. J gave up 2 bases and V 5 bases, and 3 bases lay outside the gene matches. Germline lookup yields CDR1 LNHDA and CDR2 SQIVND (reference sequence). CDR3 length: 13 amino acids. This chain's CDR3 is CASSPSGAYEQYV. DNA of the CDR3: TGTGCCAGTAGTCCCAGCGGGGCCTACGAGCAGTACGTC.

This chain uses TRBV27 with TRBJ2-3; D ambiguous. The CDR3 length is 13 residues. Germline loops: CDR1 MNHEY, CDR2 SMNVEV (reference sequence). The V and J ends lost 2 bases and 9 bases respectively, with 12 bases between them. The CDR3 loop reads CASSLTAGWTQYF. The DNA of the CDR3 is TGTGCCAGCAGTTTAACGGCAGGCTGGACGCAGTATTTT.